These 12 T cell receptor beta chains were sequenced from one sample in a study of blood T cell repertoires in COVID-19. Here immunoSEQ multiplex PCR was the method, and the copy in TCRdb shows in-frame clones only, minus some. The sample shows 90,000 to 120,000 clones, 89% of them seen only once. Sequencing was performed on peripheral blood. The source of these receptors is a man aged 35-49 years with active or convalescent COVID-19.

V usage is TRBV18 and J usage is TRBJ2-2; 7 positions match TRBD2. This CDR3 spans 16 amino acids. Germline CDR1 reads KGHSH; CDR2 reads LQKENI. V was clipped by 5 bases and J by 3 bases; unmatched bases: 9. CDR3 nucleotide sequence: TGTGCCAGCTCATCCTTAGCGGGCTGGGACACCGGGGAGCTGTTTTTT. This gives the protein CASSSLAGWDTGELFF.

CDR3 bases: TGTGCCAGTATGCCGACCGGGACAGGGAACTATGGCTACACCTTC. Amino acids: CASMPTGTGNYGYTF. The chain recombines TRBV19 with TRBJ1-2; 9 positions agree with TRBD1. Germline CDR1 LNHDA, CDR2 SQIVND (reference sequence). V gave up 7 bases and J gave up 2 bases; unmatched junction bases: 8. There are 15 residues in the CDR3.

The chain recombines TRBV12-5 with TRBJ2-1; TRBD1 agrees at 7 bases. The CDR3 runs to 16 residues. V trimming: 0 bases; J trimming: 6 bases; junction bases outside the gene matches: 8. Germline CDR1 reads LGHNT; CDR2 reads FRNRAP. This CDR3 is CASGLVLGQAFNEQFF. The CDR3 DNA reads TGTGCTAGTGGTTTGGTACTTGGACAGGCTTTCAATGAGCAGTTCTTC.

The V call is TRBV5-4, the J call TRBJ2-3; 8 bases are a match to TRBD1. The germline CDR1 and CDR2 sequences are SGHNT and YYREEE (reference sequence). This CDR3 spans 14 amino acids. J was trimmed by 5 bases and V by 4 bases; bases with no gene match: 6. The DNA of the CDR3 is TGTGCCAGCAGCCTGATGGACAGGGTAGATACGCAGTATTTT. Its protein product is CASSLMDRVDTQYF. Using reference TRBV5-4 and TRBJ2-3 for the parts outside the CDR3, the full variable domain is ETGVTQSPTHLIKTRGQQVTLRCSSQSGHNTVSWYQQALGQGPQFIFQYYREEENGRGNFPPRFSGLQFPNYSSELNVNALELDDSALYLCASSLMDRVDTQYFGPGTRLTVL.

The chain links TRBV25-1 to TRBJ2-3, with no clear D. Per the germline V gene, CDR1 is MGHDK and CDR2 is SYGVNS. V gave up 3 bases and J gave up 4 bases, with 8 bases separating them. The CDR3 is 13 amino acids. The CDR3 here is CASSDRVADTQYF. The CDR3 region has the DNA TGTGCCAGCAGTGATAGAGTTGCAGATACGCAGTATTTT.

The chain uses TRBV5-1 and TRBJ1-2, with D maybe TRBD1 (6 bases). Trimming pared 4 bases from V and 4 bases from J, leaving 17 bases between. Germline CDR1 and CDR2: SGHRS and YFSETQ. This CDR3 spans 15 amino acids. CDR3 bases: TGCGCCAGCAGCGAGGGAGCAGGGGTTTCCTATGGCTACACCTTC. Protein sequence: CASSEGAGVSYGYTF.

This clone was seen a handful of times. This chain joins TRBV11-3 and TRBJ2-3; TRBD2 aligns across 8 bases. CDR3 size: 16 residues. The trim removed 5 bases at V and 0 bases at J, leaving 7 bases unmatched. Germline CDR1 reads SGHNT; CDR2 reads YENEEA. The CDR3 bases are TGTGCCAGCAGCATCCGGGAGCGGGGGAGCACAGATACGCAGTATTTT. Protein: CASSIRERGSTDTQYF.

The chain couples TRBV5-4 to TRBJ1-2; tentatively, D is TRBD1 (5 bases). With 0 bases removed from V and 5 bases from J, the gap between germline ends came to 20 bases. This CDR3 comprises 17 residues. CDR1 is SGHNT and CDR2 is YYREEE in the germline V gene (reference sequence). The CDR3 spells CASSLVERIGSGYGYTF. CDR3 nucleotide sequence: TGTGCCAGCAGCTTGGTAGAAAGGATCGGATCAGGGTATGGCTACACCTTC.

The chain joins TRBV5-4 to TRBJ2-3; TRBD2 is a possible D gene (6 bases). Germline V gene data show CDR1 as SGHNT and CDR2 as YYREEE (reference sequence). Trimming removed 0 bases from V and 0 bases from J, with 11 bases in between. The CDR3 has 16 amino acids. As DNA, the CDR3 is TGTGCCAGCAGCTTGGTAGGCGGGGTTAGCACAGATACGCAGTATTTT. It codes for CASSLVGGVSTDTQYF.

This chain links TRBV7-3 with TRBJ2-3, with 9 bases matching TRBD1. CDR3 length equals 15 residues. V lost 3 bases to trimming and J lost 7 bases; unmatched junction nucleotides: 8. CDR1 and CDR2 from the germline V gene are SGHTA and FQGTGA. CDR3 in amino acids: CASSFGTGSVNTQYF. CDR3 sequence (DNA): TGTGCCAGCAGCTTCGGGACAGGGAGTGTGAATACGCAGTATTTT.

The chain joins TRBV10-3 to TRBJ2-3; D is uncertain. Germline V lookup: CDR1 ENHRY, CDR2 SYGVKD. With 10 bases removed from V and 2 bases from J, the gap between germline ends came to 16 bases. The CDR3 length is 14 residues. In nucleotides, the CDR3 is TGTGCCACCAGCCAAGACTTAAACACAGATACGCAGTATTTT. It is translated as CATSQDLNTDTQYF.

This rearrangement joins TRBV6-1 to TRBJ2-4; perhaps TRBD2 as D (6 bases). Trimming removed 3 bases from V and 6 bases from J, with 27 bases in between. The CDR3 has 19 amino acids. Germline V gene lookup returns CDR1 MNHNS and CDR2 SASEGT. In DNA form, the CDR3 reads TGTGCCAGCAGTGAGAAGAGTGCGGGAAACCCCACCGGGGCAAACATTCAGTACTTC. Residues: CASSEKSAGNPTGANIQYF.